Below, one T cell receptor beta chain is given with its context. Measured with immunoSEQ multiplex PCR; TCRdb has only the in-frame clones, and not every one. Altogether 150,000 to 200,000 clones are present, around nine tenths being singletons, with the ten largest covering roughly 3.4%. The sample belongs to a study of blood T cell repertoires in COVID-19. At the level of the study: Samples taken during acute and convalescent COVID-19 were collected in the United States, Italy and Spain. T cells, B-cell-depleted T cells, or PBMCs provided the cDNA or gDNA that served as material.

Germline-derived CDR1 and CDR2 are LGHDT and YNNKEL (reference sequence). The CDR3 has 14 residues. V was cut by 0 bases and J by 3 bases, with 6 bases left in between. The receptor comes from a man between 65 and 80 years old with acute or convalescent COVID-19. V usage is TRBV3-1 (or the pseudogene TRBV3-2) and J usage is TRBJ1-5; unclear D gene. Input material: peripheral blood. CDR3 sequence reads: CASSQDSTNQPQHF. The CDR3 DNA sequence: TGTGCCAGCAGCCAAGATAGTACCAATCAGCCCCAGCATTTT.